The entry below describes one TCR beta chain. Antigen unknown. Germline V lookup: CDR1 SGDLS, CDR2 YYNGEE. Trimming removed 0 bases from V and 6 bases from J; junction bases left unmatched: 10. This CDR3 region has 16 residues. Study donors comprised healthy, HIV-negative adults devoid of recent acute infection or vaccination. The sample comes from a study of shared clonotypes between healthy human individuals. General study points: Sampling was confined to blood; repertoires within tissues likely differ.

The table came from immunoSEQ multiplex PCR; TCRdb's copy has only in-frame clones and leaves some out. The sample has approximately 1.5 million clones, just under 99% seen once. J is TRBJ2-7 and V is TRBV9, with 9 bases identical to TRBD1. The receptor's source is a man aged 25 to 45 in good health. Sequencing input: naive CD4+ T cells sorted from blood. Documented subset: CD45RA+ positively selected. This chain's CDR3 is CASSVALGTGLSEQYF. The DNA for the CDR3 is TGTGCCAGCAGCGTAGCCCTAGGGACAGGGTTATCCGAGCAGTACTTC.